This record concerns one TCR beta chain sequence. The sample originates from a study of blood T cell repertoires in COVID-19. Study summary: COVID-19 samples from acute and convalescent phases originated in the United States, Italy and Spain.

V was shortened by 5 bases and J by 6 bases, with 13 bases between the two germline ends. The germline V gene has CDR1 MNHEY and CDR2 SVGAGI. The CDR3 totals 13 residues. Authors' data handling: Counts of nucleated cells, estimated from reference gene primer amplification, were obtained. Measured with immunoSEQ multiplex PCR; TCRdb has only the in-frame clones, and not every one. The DNA was the basis for D and trimming; V, J and clone size are from that table. Seen here are tens of thousands of clones, approximately 88% observed once, and the top ten hold roughly 2.5%. This sequence was found in a man older than 75 with active or convalescent COVID-19. Sequences were obtained from peripheral blood. The rearrangement joins TRBV6-5 to TRBJ1-2; D not certain. This CDR3 is CASSLLSGNGYTF. CDR3 bases: TGTGCCAGCAGTCTTTTGAGCGGGAATGGCTACACCTTC.